Listed here is a single T cell receptor beta chain. The sample originates from a study of blood T cell repertoires in COVID-19. In the original processing: Amplification from reference gene primers served as the basis for estimated nucleated cell counts. Measured with immunoSEQ multiplex PCR; TCRdb has only the in-frame clones, and not every one. That table furnishes V, J and clone size, whereas the DNA furnished D and trimming. The table has roughly 230,000 clones, roughly 84% seen once. Everyone who took part was roughly 18 to 89 years old, and they came from about two dozen US areas. Researchers sorted participants into cohorts using their self-reported clinical history. The material sequenced was PBMCs or T cells enriched from blood (not recorded which). This TCR was sampled from a man aged 25-45 years in a cohort exposed to, infected with or recovered from COVID-19 (not recorded which).

The CDR3 sequence is CASSAELQGLLSYEQYF. The DNA of the CDR3 is TGCGCCAGCAGCGCAGAATTACAGGGCCTCCTTTCCTACGAGCAGTACTTC. This chain links TRBV5-1 with TRBJ2-7; D might be TRBD1 (6 bases). There are 17 residues in the CDR3. The germline V gene has CDR1 SGHRS and CDR2 YFSETQ. With 4 bases removed from V and 1 base from J, the gap between germline ends came to 21 bases.